This TCR beta chain was sequenced during a study of shared clonotypes between healthy human individuals. The V gene's germline CDR1 is MNHNY and CDR2 SVGAGI (reference sequence). This CDR3 region has 13 residues. V gave up 6 bases and J gave up 1 base, with 9 bases separating them. Libraries were prepared by immunoSEQ multiplex PCR; TCRdb keeps only in-frame clonotypes and omits some of them. Among about 490,000 clones listed, 65% to 80% were seen once. V gene TRBV6-6 combines with J gene TRBJ2-5; no firm D call. This receptor was obtained from a woman aged 40 to 50 in good health. Some clones in this sample may be carry-over from other donors' samples. Sequencing used PBMCs. CDR3 in DNA: TGTGCCAGCAGGCAAACTGGCCAAGAGACCCAGTACTTC. It translates to CASRQTGQETQYF.